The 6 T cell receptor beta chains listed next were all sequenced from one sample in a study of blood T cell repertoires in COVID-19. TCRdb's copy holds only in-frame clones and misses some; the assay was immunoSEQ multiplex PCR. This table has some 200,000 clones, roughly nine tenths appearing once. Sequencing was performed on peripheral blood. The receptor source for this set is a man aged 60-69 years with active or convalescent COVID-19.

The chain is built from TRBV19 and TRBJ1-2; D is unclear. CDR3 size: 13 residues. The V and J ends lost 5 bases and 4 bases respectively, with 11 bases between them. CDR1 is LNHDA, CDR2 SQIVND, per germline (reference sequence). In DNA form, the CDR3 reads TGTGCCAGTAGTCGCCAAGGGAGCTATGGCTACACCTTC. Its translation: CASSRQGSYGYTF.

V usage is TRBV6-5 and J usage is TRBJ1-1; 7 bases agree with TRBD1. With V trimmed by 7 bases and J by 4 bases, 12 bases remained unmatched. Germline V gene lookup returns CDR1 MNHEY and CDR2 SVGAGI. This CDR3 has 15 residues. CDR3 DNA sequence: TGTGCCAGCATCCAATCAGGGGGTTGGAGCACTGAAGCTTTCTTT. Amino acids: CASIQSGGWSTEAFF.

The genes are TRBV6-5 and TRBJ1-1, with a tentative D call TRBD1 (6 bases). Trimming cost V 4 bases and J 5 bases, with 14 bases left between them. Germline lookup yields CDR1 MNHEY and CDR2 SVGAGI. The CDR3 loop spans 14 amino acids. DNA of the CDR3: TGTGCCAGCAGTTCTTCCCCAGGGGAAACTGAAGCTTTCTTT. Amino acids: CASSSSPGETEAFF.

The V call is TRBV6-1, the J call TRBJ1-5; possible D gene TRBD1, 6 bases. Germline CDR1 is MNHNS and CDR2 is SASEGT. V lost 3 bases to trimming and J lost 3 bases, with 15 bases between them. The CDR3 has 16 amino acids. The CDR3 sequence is CASSEVGAGANQPQHF. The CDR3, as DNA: TGTGCCAGCAGTGAGGTTGGGGCAGGGGCCAATCAGCCCCAGCATTTT.

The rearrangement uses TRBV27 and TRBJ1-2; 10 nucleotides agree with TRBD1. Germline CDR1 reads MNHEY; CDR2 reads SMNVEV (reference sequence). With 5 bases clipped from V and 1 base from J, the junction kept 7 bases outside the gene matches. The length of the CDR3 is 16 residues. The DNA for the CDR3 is TGTGCCAGCAGTAGATCGACAGGGGGCCTTAACTATGGCTACACCTTC. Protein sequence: CASSRSTGGLNYGYTF.

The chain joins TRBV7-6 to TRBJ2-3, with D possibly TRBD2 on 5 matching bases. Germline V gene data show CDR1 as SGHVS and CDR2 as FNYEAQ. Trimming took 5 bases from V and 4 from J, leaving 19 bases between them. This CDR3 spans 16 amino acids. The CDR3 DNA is TGTGCCAGCAGCCTACTAGGAGAGTTAATAGCAGATACGCAGTATTTT. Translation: CASSLLGELIADTQYF.